This TCR beta chain was documented in a study of cytotoxic CD8 clonotypes in ibrutinib-treated CLL (dated by TCRdb to the early 2020s). Study-level background: The cohort included around 15 treatment-naive and under 13 relapsed/refractory patients; some 18 were IGHV unmutated. Responses were partial in about 25 patients and complete in 2; after median approximately 69 months follow-up, 14 stayed in remission and around 12 progressed. Response samples were obtained after a median of around eleven months of treatment, with a range of about 6 to 40 months. Samples averaged approximately 260,000 productive templates and 94,082 productive rearrangements. Longitudinal samples were available for about 30% of the roughly 86 trial participants. Cryopreserved peripheral blood mononuclear cells were collected at three points: before therapy, at response, and at either sustained remission or disease progression. All remission and progressive disease samples were collected while patients were still receiving ibrutinib. Overall results and qualifications from the work: Baseline clonality exceeded that of age-matched healthy donors and correlated strongly with circulating CD8+ T-cell counts. At ibrutinib response clonality went up, during sustained remission it held steady, and at progression it dropped back toward baseline. Public clonotypes were rare and either shrank or stayed stable during treatment, and the rise in clonality at ibrutinib response reflected expansion of private clonotypes. Sustained-remission and progressing patients did not have matched sampling times, and lymph node repertoires were not examined.

The CDR3 runs 17 amino acids, cysteine and phenylalanine included. Only the CDR3 DNA is retained, 51 bases long and in frame from the first base. V is cut back by 5 bases and J by 5 bases, with 14 bases in the junction unmatched. The germline V gene (reference sequence) provides CDR1 WNHNN and CDR2 SYGVQD. As regards this clone: Its target antigen remains unknown. Within one base of it there is no much larger clone, and no base qualities were kept.

The meaning of the sample's time point label: progressive disease on ibrutinib. For TCR beta library preparation, about 2 micrograms of genomic DNA was extracted from cryopreserved PBMCs. Longitudinal blood samples from CLL patients on ibrutinib monotherapy were analyzed using high-throughput TCR beta sequencing. The patients were enrolled in a single-center, open-label phase 2 trial of ibrutinib monotherapy. On a MiSeq, deep resolution sequencing aimed for a depth between 1 in 1 million and 1 in 200,000 T cells, with each clonotype covered 10x on average. TCR beta libraries were generated with the immunoSEQ hsTCRB Kit. The paper's processing steps were these. Data were analyzed with ImmunoSEQ Data Assistant and ImmunoSEQ Analyzer, with V, D and J genes assigned per IMGT definitions. Clonality was computed as one minus normalized Shannon entropy of productive rearrangement frequencies, ranging from 0 to 1. Only overrepresented clonotypes making up at least 0.05% of each patient's repertoire were included in the public clonotype analysis. Fewer than 15 age-matched healthy donor repertoires from immuneACCESS served as clonality controls. In its TCRdb copy, this immuneACCESS table keeps in-frame sequences only and misses some clones. Where compared with another copy, unresolved V genes explain less than half of these, and the others have no known cause. V and J calls and clone size are given by that table; D and trimming were obtained from the DNA. The sample includes 250,000 to 350,000 clones, with 65% to 85% observed a single time. Of the sample, around 5.3% is held by the ten largest clones.

The chain is made from TRBV10-1 and TRBJ2-2; the junction holds 7 bases that match TRBD2. The sequencing here drew on PBMCs, taken at disease progression, from a patient treated with ibrutinib. This sequence originates from a human donor with chronic lymphocytic leukemia. For the CDR3, the sequence is CASSPKSLLGGTGELFF. The bases are TGCGCCAGCAGTCCCAAATCCCTACTGGGGGGGACCGGGGAGCTGTTTTTT.